Given below is one TCR beta chain in context. Libraries were prepared by immunoSEQ multiplex PCR; TCRdb keeps only in-frame clonotypes and omits some of them. The data contain around 99,000 clones, around 90% of them singletons. J lost 7 bases, V lost 5 bases, and 12 bases had no gene match. Germline CDR1 and CDR2: SGHTA and FQGNSA. The CDR3 contains 16 residues. These data belong to a study of T cell responses to AZD1222 COVID-19 vaccine. The V gene is TRBV7-2, the J gene TRBJ2-2; 8 nucleotides agree with TRBD1. Sequenced here: peripheral blood, sampled on day 0 of MenACWY control vaccination. This receptor was obtained from an adult in good health. The CDR3 region has the DNA TGTGCCAGCAGCCCGGCCAGGGCAGGGGGCATCGGGGAGCTGTTTTTT. Its translation: CASSPARAGGIGELFF.